This T cell receptor beta chain emerged from a study of lymphopenia after photon versus proton radiotherapy. About this clone itself: Its antigen remains unknown.

The CDR3 has 14 amino acids. Germline CDR1 is LGHNA and CDR2 is YSLEER. Trimming removed 4 bases at V and 5 bases at J, with 14 bases between. Study-wide points: In patients who died, overall survival fell as post-nadir TCR diversity dropped more. Proton therapy kept repertoires fairly stable, unlike photons, which gained effector/memory cells. Oligoclonal CD8+ Temra expansion after nadir drove photon patients' diversity drop.

The assay was immunoSEQ multiplex PCR, and TCRdb's table has in-frame clones only and misses some. This repertoire shows around 20,000 clones, 80% to 95% found once; its top ten account for around 6.1%. The sequenced sample was peripheral blood, obtained from a patient treated with photon-based radiotherapy. The chain carries TRBV4-3 and TRBJ2-5, with a tentative D call TRBD1 (6 bases). This sequence originates from a man aged 55 to 70 with pancreatic cancer. The CDR3 DNA sequence: TGCGCCAGCAGCCGCCTAACAGGGTCGGAGACCCAGTACTTC. This gives the protein CASSRLTGSETQYF.